Described below is a single T cell receptor beta chain sequence and its context. As yet, its antigen is unknown. The PCR made use of 60 Vbeta and 13 Jbeta primers. Sequenced by immunoSEQ multiplex PCR; TCRdb stores in-frame clones only, minus some. In the table there are roughly 110,000 clones, approximately 79% of which are singletons. The sample is drawn from a study of cytomegalovirus exposure and HLA in healthy donors. Study details: Tens of millions of unique TCRs from HLA-typed donors made up an early data release. The study, taken as a whole, reports: Later genetic work tied a missense DCLRE1C variant to beta-chain V and J trimming.

This CDR3 has 13 residues. V gave up 3 bases and J gave up 2 bases, with 10 bases separating them. Looked up from germline, CDR1 is GTSNPN and CDR2 is SVGIG (reference sequence). Each donor was nominally healthy when sampled (though unrecorded immune exposures were likely). The TCR originated in a woman in her thirties or forties in good health and CMV-seropositive. The chain uses TRBV30 and TRBJ1-1, with a weak D call TRBD1 (6 bases). The sample comprised PBMCs. The CDR3 sequence: CAWSRDINTEAFF. The CDR3 coding sequence is TGTGCCTGGAGCCGGGACATCAACACTGAAGCTTTCTTT.